The rows below give T cell receptor beta chains drawn from one sample of a study of OX40 agonist ivuxolimab in advanced cancers. Some clones are missing from TCRdb's copy, which holds only in-frame ones; the method was immunoSEQ multiplex PCR. The sample holds over 100,000 clones, 93% seen once. The input for sequencing was CD4+ or CD8+ T cells sorted from blood, taken in a trial of the OX40 agonist ivuxolimab. The source is an adult with an advanced solid tumor such as melanoma, head and neck, liver or kidney cancer. The CDR3 runs from the conserved cysteine through the conserved F or W. Fields, in order: J gene, clone size, V gene, D gene, CDR3 protein, CDR3 DNA. The D gene is left open where the match is weak. Clone size is shown for a subset of rows, as once, few, many or a class of expanded clone.

>TRBJ1-5|.|TRBV5-8|TRBD1
CASSLGQDQPQHF
TGTGCCAGCAGCCTAGGACAGGACCAGCCCCAGCATTTT
>TRBJ2-7|.|TRBV7-6|.
CASSLASPGGGEQYF
TGTGCCAGCAGCTTAGCCTCACCTGGAGGTGGCGAGCAGTACTTC
>TRBJ2-5|.|TRBV18|TRBD2
CASSPGLAGLETQYF
TGTGCCAGCTCACCCGGACTAGCTGGCTTGGAGACCCAGTACTTC
>TRBJ2-7|once|TRBV10-3|.
CAISDDANPTYEQYF
TGTGCCATCAGTGATGATGCCAACCCTACCTACGAGCAGTACTTC
>TRBJ2-7|.|TRBV15|TRBD1
CATSRGTGSAYEQYF
TGTGCCACCAGCAGAGGGACAGGGTCAGCCTACGAGCAGTACTTC
>TRBJ2-3|.|TRBV7-9|.
CASSSSGAGDTQYF
TGTGCCAGCAGCTCCTCGGGGGCCGGGGATACGCAGTATTTT
>TRBJ1-2|.|TRBV12-5|TRBD1
CASGLGQPNYGYTF
TGTGCTAGTGGTCTGGGACAGCCTAACTATGGCTACACCTTC
>TRBJ2-3|once|TRBV28|TRBD2
CASSLSLAGGYTDTQYF
TGTGCCAGCAGTTTAAGCCTAGCGGGGGGGTACACAGATACGCAGTATTTT
>TRBJ1-2|.|TRBV9|.
CASSVRGRGRIYGYTF
TGTGCCAGCAGCGTAAGGGGCAGGGGTAGGATCTATGGCTACACCTTC
>TRBJ2-7|.|TRBV6-1|.
CASSVFSLGRSYEQYF
TGTGCCAGCAGTGTTTTTTCTTTAGGCAGGTCCTACGAGCAGTACTTC